Following are 9 T cell receptor beta chains from one sample sequenced in a study of early T cells in non-severe SARS-CoV-2 infection. Each CDR3 protein is one row after TCRdb ran MiXCR on the 5' RACE reads. The sample carries tens of thousands of distinct CDR3 sequences, approximately 12% recorded once. The sequencing input was whole blood. The receptors come from an adult who was a healthcare worker with PCR-confirmed SARS-CoV-2 infection or an uninfected control (not recorded which).

Written as DNA, the CDR3 is TGCAGCGTTGAAGGGGGGTACAATGAGCAGTTCTTC. It is translated as CSVEGGYNEQFF. The gene calls are TRBV29-1 and TRBJ2-1; the D gene could be TRBD1 or TRBD2 (5 bases each). The CDR3 is 12 amino acids. Germline-derived CDR1 and CDR2 are SQVTM and ANQGSEA. V gave up 1 base and J gave up 4 bases, with 5 bases separating them.

This clonotype was observed a few times. V gene TRBV12-5 combines with J gene TRBJ2-5; 9 bases map to TRBD1. The CDR3 length is 13 residues. Germline V gives CDR1 LGHNT, CDR2 FRNRAP. V shed 6 bases, J shed 4 bases, and the junction held 3 bases outside the gene matches. The CDR3 DNA reads TGTGCTAGTGGCAAACAGGGGGCAGAGACCCAGTACTTC. Residues: CASGKQGAETQYF.

This clonotype was counted between two and nine times. This chain uses TRBV9 with TRBJ2-5; possibly TRBD1 for D (6 bases). The germline V gene has CDR1 SGDLS and CDR2 YYNGEE. With 2 bases removed from V and 4 bases from J, the gap between germline ends came to 12 bases. The CDR3 runs 14 residues. The CDR3 loop reads CASSVSTGRETQYF. The CDR3 DNA reads TGTGCCAGCAGCGTGAGTACAGGGAGAGAGACCCAGTACTTC.

This clonotype has just a few counts. The V gene is TRBV7-8, the J gene TRBJ2-1; D remains ambiguous. The CDR3 runs 15 residues. Trimming stripped 6 bases from V and 7 bases from J, with 19 bases between. Germline-derived CDR1 and CDR2 are SGHVS and FQNEAQ. CDR3 coding DNA: TGTGCCAGCAGTTTACTGCCGGGCTACGGTAATGAGCAGTTCTTC. Translated: CASSLLPGYGNEQFF. Filled out from reference TRBV7-8 and TRBJ2-1, the complete variable domain reads GAGVSQSPRYKVAKRGQDVALRCDPISGHVSLFWYQQALGQGPEFLTYFQNEAQLDKSGLPSDRFFAERPEGSVSTLKIQRTQQEDSAVYLCASSLLPGYGNEQFFGPGTRLTVL.

CDR3 sequence (DNA): TGTGCCAGCAGCTTAGGTGTAGGGGCTCTCCCCCTCCACTTT. This translates into CASSLGVGALPLHF. V is TRBV7-8 and J is TRBJ1-6, with a tentative D call TRBD1 (5 bases). Germline values: CDR1 SGHVS, CDR2 FQNEAQ. V lost 1 base to trimming and J lost 13 bases, with 14 bases between them. The CDR3 is 14 amino acids.

This sequence joins TRBV20-1 and TRBJ1-2; D is uncertain. The V and J ends lost 2 bases and 8 bases respectively, with 6 bases between them. This CDR3 is built from 10 residues. Germline CDR1 DFQATT, CDR2 SNEGSKA (reference sequence). CDR3 in amino acids: CSARYGGYTF. The DNA of the CDR3 is TGCAGTGCTAGATATGGGGGCTACACCTTC.

The chain links TRBV5-1 to TRBJ2-1; D may be TRBD1 (5 bases). Trimming cost V 0 bases and J 0 bases, with 13 bases left between them. CDR1 and CDR2 (germline): SGHRS, YFSETQ. This CDR3 region has 17 residues. The CDR3 sequence is CASSLGGMAASYNEQFF. The CDR3 DNA reads TGCGCCAGCAGCTTGGGGGGCATGGCGGCCTCCTACAATGAGCAGTTCTTC.

This chain connects TRBV5-1 to TRBJ2-1; 12 nucleotides match TRBD2. Germline V CDR1 and CDR2: SGHRS, YFSETQ. Losses at the gene ends were 1 base for V and 6 bases for J; bases not matched to a gene: 2. The CDR3 is 15 residues long. CDR3 sequence (DNA): TGCGCCAGCAGCTTGTCTAGCGGGAGGGGCAATGAGCAGTTCTTC. Its translation is CASSLSSGRGNEQFF.

The chain joins TRBV6-6 to TRBJ1-1; possible D gene TRBD1, 6 bases. This CDR3 is built from 16 residues. Germline lookup yields CDR1 MNHNY and CDR2 SVGAGI (reference sequence). Deletions cut 5 bases from V and 0 bases from J, with 16 bases between. Written as DNA, the CDR3 is TGTGCCAGCAGTGATCTATGGACAGATATGAACACTGAAGCTTTCTTT. This sequence encodes CASSDLWTDMNTEAFF.